The clone carrying this T cell receptor (beta chain) was found a few times. These data belong to a study of blood T cell repertoires in COVID-19. The wider study: Sites in the United States, Italy and Spain provided acute and convalescent COVID-19 samples. Nucleic acid was either cDNA or gDNA, and it came from T cells, B-cell-depleted T cells, or PBMCs.

Germline V gives CDR1 SGHNT, CDR2 YENEEA. CDR3 length equals 13 residues. V was shortened by 4 bases and J by 4 bases, with 10 bases between the two germline ends. Per the study methods: Estimates of nucleated cell counts were drawn from the amplification of reference gene primers. Some clones are missing from TCRdb's copy, which holds only in-frame ones; the method was immunoSEQ multiplex PCR. That table supplies the V and J calls and clone size; D and trimming were determined from the DNA. The table lists 30,000 to 40,000 clones, under 90% of them singletons. The gene calls are TRBV11-3 and TRBJ1-1, with TRBD1 as a possible D gene (6 bases). Sequenced: peripheral blood. The receptor was isolated from a man aged 45-65 years with acute or convalescent COVID-19. CDR3 loop: CASSYKGGTEAFF. The CDR3, as DNA: TGTGCCAGCAGCTACAAAGGGGGCACTGAAGCTTTCTTT.